This passage covers 25 T cell receptor beta chains from one sample sequenced in a study of CD8 T cells in cerebrospinal fluid in Alzheimer's disease. TCRdb processed the 10x single-cell sequencing reads again and assigns one entry to each CDR3 protein, with no DNA. The table lists about 1,500 distinct CDR3 sequences. Input material: cerebrospinal fluid. These receptors were taken from a human donor with mild cognitive impairment.

By frequency, this clonotype is medium-sized (0.01 to 0.1%). The CDR3 region is CASSPLRQDTEAFF. The chain couples TRBV9 to TRBJ1-1; TCRdb's D gene call, TRBD1, goes unchecked for lack of DNA. This CDR3 comprises 14 residues. Looked up from germline, CDR1 is SGDLS and CDR2 is YYNGEE.

By frequency, this clonotype is medium-sized. This chain connects TRBV5-1 to TRBJ2-1; TCRdb picks TRBD2, but there is no DNA to check that call. The length of the CDR3 is 17 residues. Germline-derived CDR1 and CDR2 are SGHRS and YFSETQ. CDR3 sequence reads: CASSFSGSASGHNEQFF.

In terms of frequency, this clonotype is medium-sized (0.01 to 0.1%). This rearrangement joins TRBV19 to TRBJ1-3; without DNA, the TCRdb call of TRBD1 cannot be checked. Germline V CDR1 and CDR2: LNHDA, SQIVND (reference sequence). The CDR3 is 16 residues long. The chain's CDR3 is CASSPGTGLRGNTIYF. Combining the CDR3 with reference TRBV19 and TRBJ1-3 gives the whole variable domain DGGITQSPKYLFRKEGQNVTLSCEQNLNHDAMYWYRQDPGQGLRLIYYSQIVNDFQKGDIAEGYSVSREKKESFPLTVTSAQKNPTAFYLCASSPGTGLRGNTIYFGEGSWLTVV.

Judged by frequency, this clonotype is medium-sized (0.01 to 0.1%). The chain carries TRBV20-1 and TRBJ1-4; with no DNA, the TCRdb D assignment of TRBD1 cannot be verified. CDR1 and CDR2 (germline): DFQATT, SNEGSKA (reference sequence). The CDR3 loop spans 14 amino acids. CDR3 sequence reads: CSALQGTANEKLFF.

This clonotype is called medium-sized (0.01 to 0.1%) based on its frequency. The chain has TRBV4-1 and TRBJ2-7; there is no DNA to check the TCRdb D call of TRBD1. The CDR3 has 16 residues. Germline-derived CDR1 and CDR2 are MGHRA and YSYEKL. CDR3 loop: CASSQASDRVTYEQYF.

This clonotype is labeled medium-sized based on frequency. This chain joins TRBV2 and TRBJ1-1. This CDR3 spans 16 amino acids. Germline V gene lookup returns CDR1 SNHLY and CDR2 FYNNEI. CDR3: CASSGELERGYTEAFF.

Considering frequency, this clonotype is large. This chain uses TRBV18 with TRBJ1-5. Germline loops: CDR1 KGHSH, CDR2 LQKENI. The CDR3 runs to 12 residues. CDR3 in amino acids: CASSPSSQPQHF.

This clonotype ranks as medium-sized in terms of frequency. The chain links TRBV5-1 to TRBJ1-2; TCRdb's D call, TRBD1, is unchecked because there is no DNA. The CDR3 is 13 residues long. Germline-derived CDR1 and CDR2 are SGHRS and YFSETQ. The CDR3 spells CASRTGREDGYTF.

Its frequency marks this clonotype as large (0.1 to 1%). The chain joins TRBV27 to TRBJ2-3; TCRdb's D call, TRBD2, is unchecked because there is no DNA. This CDR3 has 16 residues. In germline, CDR1 is MNHEY, CDR2 SMNVEV (reference sequence). CDR3 sequence reads: CASSRAGGPRTDTQYF.

This clonotype is classed as medium-sized by frequency. The chain uses TRBV20-1 and TRBJ2-6. The germline gives CDR1 DFQATT, CDR2 SNEGSKA (reference sequence). The CDR3 covers 15 residues. The CDR3 protein is CSARDRSSGANVLTF.

This clonotype is classed as medium-sized by frequency. The chain uses TRBV21-1 and TRBJ2-2; TCRdb designates TRBD1, a call that cannot be tested without DNA. TRBV21-1 is assigned pseudogene status. CDR3 length: 21 amino acids. CDR3 sequence: CASSNPFNPLRRGADTGELFF.

The rearrangement joins TRBV5-6 to TRBJ2-5; checking the TCRdb D call of TRBD1 is not possible without DNA. The CDR3 runs 12 residues. Germline V lookup: CDR1 SGHDT, CDR2 YYEEEE. The CDR3 spells CASSPDRGGQYF.

Its frequency marks this clonotype as medium-sized. The CDR3 spells CASTERGASYGYTF. The chain joins TRBV6-1 to TRBJ1-2. This CDR3 contains 14 residues. CDR1 is MNHNS, CDR2 SASEGT, per germline.

This clonotype is labeled large (0.1 to 1%) based on frequency. The chain's CDR3 is CASSFATGANTGELFF. This rearrangement joins TRBV11-2 to TRBJ2-2. Germline V CDR1 and CDR2: SGHAT, FQNNGV. The CDR3 runs to 16 residues.

Its frequency marks this clonotype as medium-sized. The genes are TRBV7-9 and TRBJ1-1. This CDR3 has 14 residues. Germline values: CDR1 SEHNR, CDR2 FQNEAQ (reference sequence). The CDR3 sequence: CASSLFVMNTEAFF. The full variable domain, in which reference TRBV7-9 and TRBJ1-1 provide the parts outside the CDR3, is DTGVSQNPRHKITKRGQNVTFRCDPISEHNRLYWYRQTLGQGPEFLTYFQNEAQLEKSRLLSDRFSAERPKGSFSTLEIQRTEQGDSAMYLCASSLFVMNTEAFFGQGTRLTVV.

In terms of frequency, this clonotype is medium-sized. J is TRBJ2-5 and V is TRBV10-2; TCRdb proposes TRBD2, but this gene call is untestable without DNA. From germline, CDR1 is WSHSY and CDR2 SAAADI. The CDR3 is 16 amino acids. The CDR3 loop reads CASRGPSGGPGETQYF.

This clonotype shows up as medium-sized by frequency. The chain combines TRBV4-2 with TRBJ2-7. The CDR3 is made up of 13 amino acids. CDR1 is LGHNA and CDR2 is YNFKEQ in the germline V gene. CDR3: CASSQELLEEQYF.

By frequency, this clonotype is medium-sized. The chain joins TRBV29-1 to TRBJ1-2; TCRdb proposes TRBD1, but this gene call is untestable without DNA. This CDR3 spans 14 amino acids. The germline gives CDR1 SQVTM, CDR2 ANQGSEA. This CDR3 reads CSVELLAGGKGYTF.

Judged by frequency, this clonotype is medium-sized. The V call is TRBV5-5, the J call TRBJ2-7; the TRBD1 assignment by TCRdb is unverifiable without DNA. Germline V gene sequence: CDR1 SGHKS, CDR2 YYEKEE (reference sequence). The CDR3 sequence is 15 residues long. Here the CDR3 reads CASTRTGSPGNEQYF. Using reference TRBV5-5 and TRBJ2-7 for the parts outside the CDR3, the full variable domain is DAGVTQSPTHLIKTRGQQVTLRCSPISGHKSVSWYQQVLGQGPQFIFQYYEKEERGRGNFPDRFSARQFPNYSSELNVNALLLGDSALYLCASTRTGSPGNEQYFGPGTRLTVT.

This clonotype is identified as medium-sized from frequency. This CDR3 is CASSLWQGALGTEAFF. The chain joins TRBV5-1 to TRBJ1-1; with no DNA, the TCRdb D assignment of TRBD1 cannot be verified. Looked up from germline, CDR1 is SGHRS and CDR2 is YFSETQ. The CDR3 totals 16 residues.

This rearrangement joins TRBV12-5 to TRBJ1-1. The CDR3 contains 13 residues. The germline gives CDR1 LGHNT, CDR2 FRNRAP. The CDR3 here is CASVFFTFTEAFF.

This clonotype counts as large by frequency. The chain uses TRBV2 and TRBJ2-7; without DNA, the TCRdb call of TRBD2 cannot be checked. Germline assignment: CDR1 SNHLY and CDR2 FYNNEI. The CDR3 is 12 residues long. The CDR3 reads CASSDGRVEQYF.

This clonotype counts as medium-sized (0.01 to 0.1%) by frequency. The rearrangement links TRBV12-5 to TRBJ2-3; checking the TCRdb D call of TRBD1 is not possible without DNA. The CDR3 runs to 12 residues. Germline V gene data show CDR1 as LGHNT and CDR2 as FRNRAP. The CDR3 sequence is CASGGSPDTQYF.

This clonotype is classed as medium-sized by frequency. V and J are TRBV20-1 and TRBJ1-1; there is no DNA to check the TCRdb D call of TRBD1. The length of the CDR3 is 15 residues. In germline, CDR1 is DFQATT, CDR2 SNEGSKA (reference sequence). CDR3 sequence: CSARDRGRRSSEAFF.

This rearrangement joins TRBV10-3 to TRBJ1-3. The CDR3 covers 14 residues. Germline values: CDR1 ENHRY, CDR2 SYGVKD. The CDR3 protein is CAIMVDSSGNTIYF.